Below are 9 T cell receptor beta chains sequenced from a single sample in a study of cytomegalovirus exposure and HLA in healthy donors. Use of 60 Vbeta and 13 Jbeta primers characterized the PCR. The table came from immunoSEQ multiplex PCR; TCRdb's copy has only in-frame clones and leaves some out. The sample yields approximately 61,000 clones, 55% to 70% seen once. Sequenced input: PBMCs. Every receptor here comes from a woman between 45 and 60 years old in good health and CMV-seronegative.

This clone was seen more than once but under ten times. This chain connects TRBV4-3 to TRBJ2-7, with D possibly being TRBD1 (6 bases). The CDR3 runs 13 residues. Deletions cut 0 bases from V and 11 bases from J, with 14 bases between. CDR1 is LGHNA and CDR2 is YSLEER in the germline V gene. The CDR3 here is CASSQEGASLKYF. CDR3 in DNA: TGCGCCAGCAGCCAAGAGGGGGCGAGTCTTAAGTACTTC.

The gene calls are TRBV18 and TRBJ2-3; TRBD1 matches at 7 bases. Trimming cost V 4 bases and J 4 bases; bases outside gene matches: 5. The germline V gene has CDR1 KGHSH and CDR2 LQKENI. The CDR3 has 14 residues. The CDR3 sequence: CASSLQGFADTQYF. The DNA of the CDR3 is TGTGCCAGCTCACTACAGGGGTTCGCAGATACGCAGTATTTT.

This sequence joins TRBV6-1 and TRBJ2-7; TRBD1 agrees at 7 bases. Germline V CDR1 and CDR2: MNHNS, SASEGT. This CDR3 contains 11 residues. The trim removed 8 bases at V and 6 bases at J, leaving 4 bases unmatched. The CDR3 spells CASETGTEQYF. The CDR3 nucleotides read TGTGCCAGCGAGACAGGGACCGAGCAGTACTTC.

V is TRBV30 and J is TRBJ1-5; 7 nucleotides agree with TRBD1. The CDR3 sequence is 14 residues long. The V gene's germline CDR1 is GTSNPN and CDR2 SVGIG (reference sequence). V lost 2 bases, J lost 7 bases, and 8 bases stayed unmatched. This chain's CDR3 is CAWSSDRVSQPQHF. The CDR3 DNA is TGTGCCTGGAGTTCCGACAGGGTAAGCCAGCCCCAGCATTTT.

CDR3 protein: CASSRSEANTEAFF. The CDR3 DNA follows: TGTGCCAGCAGTAGGAGCGAGGCTAACACTGAAGCTTTCTTT. The V call is TRBV25-1, the J call TRBJ1-1; D is uncertain. Germline V CDR1 and CDR2: MGHDK, SYGVNS. The V end was cut by 5 bases, the J end by 2 bases, with 12 bases between. This CDR3 comprises 14 residues.

The rearrangement joins TRBV30 to TRBJ1-3, with D uncertain. The V end was cut by 3 bases, the J end by 0 bases, with 12 bases between. This CDR3 is 15 amino acids long. Looked up from germline, CDR1 is GTSNPN and CDR2 is SVGIG (reference sequence). DNA of the CDR3: TGTGCCTGGAGCTCATGGCGGAGCTCTGGAAACACCATATATTTT. Amino acids: CAWSSWRSSGNTIYF.

The rearrangement links TRBV5-4 to TRBJ2-5; the match to TRBD2 covers 7 bases. Per germline, CDR1 SGHNT and CDR2 YYREEE (reference sequence). The ends lost 3 bases at V and 1 base at J; junction bases unmatched: 9. This CDR3 comprises 16 residues. Here the CDR3 DNA reads TGTGCCAGCAGCTGGGGAGGGCGGCTGGGCCAAGAGACCCAGTACTTC. Its translation is CASSWGGRLGQETQYF.

The chain recombines TRBV6-5 with TRBJ1-2; D is perhaps TRBD1 (5 bases). The CDR3 has 14 residues. V lost 5 bases and J lost 0, with 10 bases in between. Looked up from germline, CDR1 is MNHEY and CDR2 is SVGAGI. CDR3 coding DNA: TGTGCCAGCAGTCGACAGAATACTAACTATGGCTACACCTTC. This translates into CASSRQNTNYGYTF.

The chain is built from TRBV7-2 and TRBJ2-7, with TRBD2 identical over 7 bases. After removal of 6 bases from V and 1 base from J, the junction contained 6 bases not matched to a gene. Germline-derived CDR1 and CDR2 are SGHTA and FQGNSA. CDR3 size: 14 residues. The CDR3 DNA reads TGTGCCAGCAGTTCTAGCGGTATGTCCTACGAGCAGTACTTC. As protein: CASSSSGMSYEQYF.